This T cell receptor beta chain was identified in a study of T cells in Graves' hyperthyroidism and ophthalmopathy. Study outcomes and limitations: Most thyroid clonotypes expanded above 0.001 appeared in blood too. Ophthalmopathy and stable hyperthyroidism were separated by a 13 V-J model.

Germline-derived CDR1 and CDR2 are LGHDT and YNNKEL (reference sequence). The V gene lost 7 bases and the J gene lost 6 bases, with 15 bases spanning the gap. The CDR3 is 13 amino acids. Template material for amplifying TCR beta CDR3 regions consisted of RNA transcripts. Researchers ran a first-round RT-PCR on the TCR CDR3 using the HTBI primer set. One entry per CDR3 protein, called by TCRdb with MiXCR from the multiplex PCR reads. The table includes about 370,000 distinct CDR3 sequences, about 15% detected once. This clonotype appeared many times. The antigen is not known. The chain has TRBV3-1 and TRBJ1-1, with D uncertain. Specimen: blood. The receptor comes from a woman aged 60-70 years with Graves' ophthalmopathy. CDR3 coding DNA: TGTGCCAGCACGTCGTCGGAGGGTTCTGAAGCTTTCTTT. This codes for CASTSSEGSEAFF.